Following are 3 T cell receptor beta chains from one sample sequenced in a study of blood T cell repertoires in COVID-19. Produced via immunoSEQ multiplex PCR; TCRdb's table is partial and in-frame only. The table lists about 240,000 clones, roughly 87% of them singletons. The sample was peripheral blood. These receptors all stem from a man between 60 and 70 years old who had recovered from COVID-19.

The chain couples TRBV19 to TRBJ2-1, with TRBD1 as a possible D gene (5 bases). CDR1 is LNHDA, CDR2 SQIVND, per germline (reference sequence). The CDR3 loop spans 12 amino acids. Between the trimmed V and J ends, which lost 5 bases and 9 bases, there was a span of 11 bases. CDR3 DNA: TGTGCCAGTAGTGGCCAGGGCTTTGAGCAGTTCTTC. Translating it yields CASSGQGFEQFF.

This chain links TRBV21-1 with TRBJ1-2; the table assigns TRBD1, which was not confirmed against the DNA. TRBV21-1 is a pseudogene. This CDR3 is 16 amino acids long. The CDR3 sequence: CASSKDGRGSVYGYTF. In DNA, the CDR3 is TGTGCCAGCAGCAAGGACGGCAGGGGGTCAGTCTATGGCTACACCTTC.

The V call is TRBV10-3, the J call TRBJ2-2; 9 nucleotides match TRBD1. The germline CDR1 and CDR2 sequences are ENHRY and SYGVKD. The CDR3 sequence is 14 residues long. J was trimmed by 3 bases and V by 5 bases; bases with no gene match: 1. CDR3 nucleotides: TGTGCCATCAGTCGGACAGGGGACACCGGGGAGCTGTTTTTT. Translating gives CAISRTGDTGELFF.